This TCR beta chain originates from a study of blood T cell repertoires in COVID-19. This CDR3 comprises 14 residues. Deletions cut 7 bases from V and 4 bases from J, with 17 bases between. Per the germline V gene, CDR1 is SGHAT and CDR2 is FQNNGV. This table comes from immunoSEQ multiplex PCR, and its TCRdb copy is limited to in-frame clones, with some not included. The sample contains about 85,000 clones, roughly nine tenths of which appear only once. Sequences were obtained from peripheral blood. The V gene is TRBV11-2, the J gene TRBJ2-7; tentatively, D is TRBD2 (5 bases). The receptor was isolated from a man aged 45 to 65 with acute or convalescent COVID-19. The CDR3 coding sequence is TGTGCCAGCACGCTAACAGCCGGGGATTACGAGCAGTACTTC. Protein product: CASTLTAGDYEQYF.